This TCR beta chain comes out of a study of blood T cell repertoires in COVID-19. For the study at large: From the United States, Italy and Spain came samples of acute and convalescent COVID-19. The cDNA or gDNA used as material had been derived from T cells, B-cell-depleted T cells, or PBMCs.

Followed over time, Seattle patients had been enrolled while infection was active. Per the study methods: Reference gene primer amplification gave estimated nucleated cell counts. The data were produced by immunoSEQ multiplex PCR, yet TCRdb's version contains in-frame clones alone and is incomplete. The V and J calls and clone size are taken from that table; D and trimming were inferred from the DNA. The sample records some 260,000 clones, over 75% being singletons. Germline-derived CDR1 and CDR2 are SGHRS and YFSETQ. This CDR3 contains 13 residues. V was cut by 6 bases and J by 6 bases, with 15 bases left in between.

Sequencing was carried out using peripheral blood. The rearrangement joins TRBV5-1 to TRBJ1-1, with D perhaps matching TRBD1 (6 bases). The sequence was obtained from a woman in her 70s with COVID-19, enrolled during active disease. The CDR3 region has the DNA TGCGCCAGCACCATTGGCAGGGGTGCTGAAGCTTTCTTT. As protein: CASTIGRGAEAFF.